The 17 T cell receptor beta chains given below trace back to one sample, sequenced in a study of cytomegalovirus exposure and HLA in healthy donors. Researchers ran the PCR with 60 Vbeta and 13 Jbeta primers. Some clones are missing from TCRdb's copy, which holds only in-frame ones; the method was immunoSEQ multiplex PCR. This table holds about 81,000 clones, 77% found once. Sequenced material: PBMCs. All receptors come from a man aged 50 to 60 in good health and CMV-seropositive.

The V and J genes are TRBV19 and TRBJ1-5; D might be TRBD1 (6 bases). The germline CDR1 and CDR2 sequences are LNHDA and SQIVND (reference sequence). This CDR3 has 15 amino acids. Trimming pared 4 bases from V and 2 bases from J, leaving 12 bases between. The CDR3 protein is CASSRSGVGNQPQHF. The DNA for the CDR3 is TGTGCCAGTAGTAGGTCAGGGGTGGGCAATCAGCCCCAGCATTTT. The variable domain in full, with the rest retrieved from reference TRBV19 and TRBJ1-5, is DGGITQSPKYLFRKEGQNVTLSCEQNLNHDAMYWYRQDPGQGLRLIYYSQIVNDFQKGDIAEGYSVSREKKESFPLTVTSAQKNPTAFYLCASSRSGVGNQPQHFGDGTRLSIL.

The rearrangement links TRBV19 to TRBJ1-5; TRBD1 matches 7 bases. This CDR3 is 17 amino acids long. Per the germline V gene, CDR1 is LNHDA and CDR2 is SQIVND (reference sequence). V lost 7 bases, J lost 4 bases, and 16 bases stayed unmatched. This CDR3 reads CASKKPPGQGVNQPQHF. The CDR3 DNA reads TGTGCCAGTAAAAAGCCCCCGGGGCAGGGGGTGAATCAGCCCCAGCATTTT.

This clone appeared once. This chain uses TRBV6-5 with TRBJ2-1, with 7 bases lining up with TRBD2. There are 14 residues in the CDR3. CDR1 and CDR2 from the germline V gene are MNHEY and SVGAGI. Trimming took 8 bases from V and 5 from J; bases not matched to a gene: 9. The CDR3: CASHRGTTDNEQFF. Here the CDR3 DNA reads TGTGCCAGCCACAGAGGGACTACAGACAATGAGCAGTTCTTC.

The chain links TRBV15 to TRBJ2-1; maybe TRBD2 (6 bases). There are 18 residues in the CDR3. Trimming pared 1 base from V and 0 bases from J, leaving 16 bases between. CDR1 and CDR2 (germline): LNHNV, YYDKDF (reference sequence). The chain's CDR3 is CATSRVSLAQSSYNEQFF. The CDR3 region has the DNA TGTGCCACCAGCAGAGTCAGCCTAGCGCAGAGCTCCTACAATGAGCAGTTCTTC.

The rearrangement uses TRBV7-3 and TRBJ2-2; 7 bases line up with TRBD1. CDR3 size: 16 residues. The V gene's germline CDR1 is SGHTA and CDR2 FQGTGA. V lost 4 bases and J lost 1; bases outside the gene matches: 6. The CDR3 protein is CASSSIWTGNTGELFF. The CDR3 DNA reads TGTGCCAGCAGCTCAATCTGGACAGGGAACACCGGGGAGCTGTTTTTT.

This sequence joins TRBV27 and TRBJ2-3, with 13 bases identical to TRBD2. Germline V gene data show CDR1 as MNHEY and CDR2 as SMNVEV (reference sequence). The junction had 13 bases not matched to a gene; V was cut back by 4 bases and J by 3 bases. This CDR3 region has 19 residues. The CDR3 bases are TGTGCCAGCAGTTCCATCCCCCGAGGACTAGCGGGAGAGACAGATACGCAGTATTTT. This sequence encodes CASSSIPRGLAGETDTQYF.

The chain has TRBV13 and TRBJ2-1; D perhaps matches TRBD2 (5 bases). In germline, CDR1 is PRHDT, CDR2 FYEKMQ (reference sequence). Trimming removed 4 bases at V and 8 bases at J, with 12 bases between. CDR3 size: 13 residues. The CDR3 region is CASSSSGRDEQFF. For the CDR3, the DNA is TGTGCCAGCAGCTCCTCCGGGCGGGATGAGCAGTTCTTC.

The genes are TRBV14 and TRBJ2-3, with 7 positions matching TRBD2. Losses at the gene ends were 3 bases for V and 4 bases for J; bases not matched to a gene: 4. From germline, CDR1 is SGHDN and CDR2 FVKESK. CDR3 length: 14 residues. The CDR3 DNA reads TGTGCCAGCAGCCAGACTAGCATCCCAGATACGCAGTATTTT. It specifies CASSQTSIPDTQYF.

This chain links TRBV12-5 with TRBJ1-3; D is possibly TRBD1 (5 bases). The CDR3 runs to 15 residues. The germline V gene has CDR1 LGHNT and CDR2 FRNRAP. Trimming took 2 bases from V and 4 from J, leaving 12 bases between them. In DNA form, the CDR3 reads TGTGCTAGTGGTTTGAGCAGGGCGATAGGAAACACCATATATTTT. Amino acid sequence: CASGLSRAIGNTIYF. Drawing the rest from reference TRBV12-5 and TRBJ1-3, the complete variable domain is DARVTQTPRHKVTEMGQEVTMRCQPILGHNTVFWYRQTMMQGLELLAYFRNRAPLDDSGMPKDRFSAEMPDATLATLKIQPSEPRDSAVYFCASGLSRAIGNTIYFGEGSWLTVV.

The chain recombines TRBV6-4 with TRBJ2-3; TRBD2 agrees at 9 bases. Germline V CDR1 and CDR2: MRHNA, SNTAGT. Germline trimming cut 0 bases from V and 6 bases from J; bases unmatched to any gene: 4. The CDR3 totals 15 residues. The CDR3 loop is CASSDSASGGDTQYF. The CDR3 bases are TGTGCCAGCAGTGACTCGGCGAGCGGGGGGGATACGCAGTATTTT.

The chain is built from TRBV30 and TRBJ2-3, with TRBD2 identical over 8 bases. The CDR3 is 14 residues long. The trim removed 0 bases at V and 3 bases at J, leaving 2 bases unmatched. Germline loops: CDR1 GTSNPN, CDR2 SVGIG (reference sequence). The CDR3, as DNA: TGTGCCTGGAGTGTGACTAGCGCAACAGATACGCAGTATTTT. Its translation is CAWSVTSATDTQYF.

Details on this clone: The sample carries other DNA sequences with the same CDR3. The chain employs TRBV11-3 and TRBJ2-1, with D possibly being TRBD2 (6 bases). The germline V gene has CDR1 SGHNT and CDR2 YENEEA. Between the trimmed V and J ends, which lost 5 bases and 3 bases, there was a span of 14 bases. The CDR3 is 15 amino acids. The CDR3 region is CASSPRAGSYNEQFF. CDR3 DNA sequence: TGTGCCAGCAGCCCTAGGGCGGGGAGCTACAATGAGCAGTTCTTC. The complete variable domain, with remaining parts taken from reference TRBV11-3 and TRBJ2-1, reads EAGVVQSPRYKIIEKKQPVAFWCNPISGHNTLYWYLQNLGQGPELLIRYENEEAVDDSQLPKDRFSAERLKGVDSTLKIQPAELGDSAVYLCASSPRAGSYNEQFFGPGTRLTVL.

This clone was detected a few times. J is TRBJ2-3 and V is TRBV4-1, with 8 bases aligning to TRBD2. With V trimmed by 0 bases and J by 2 bases, 7 bases remained unmatched. Germline CDR1 is MGHRA and CDR2 is YSYEKL. The CDR3 length is 17 residues. CDR3 amino acids: CASSQDFSGGNTDTQYF. The DNA for the CDR3 is TGCGCCAGCAGCCAAGATTTCTCGGGAGGGAACACAGATACGCAGTATTTT.

V usage is TRBV6-4 and J usage is TRBJ2-3, with D possibly TRBD2 on 6 matching bases. V lost 3 bases, J lost 2 bases, and 12 bases lay in between. The CDR3 is 15 residues long. Germline V gene sequence: CDR1 MRHNA, CDR2 SNTAGT. The CDR3 reads CASSEDGSATDTQYF. CDR3 nucleotides: TGTGCCAGCAGTGAAGACGGGAGCGCCACAGATACGCAGTATTTT.

The chain is built from TRBV6-4 and TRBJ2-4; D remains unclear. The ends were cut back, 8 bases at V and 0 bases at J, with 14 bases in the middle. Germline CDR1 MRHNA, CDR2 SNTAGT. This CDR3 has 15 residues. The CDR3 nucleotides are TGTGCCAGCGATCTTGACTCGCCAGCCAAAAACATTCAGTACTTC. Translating gives CASDLDSPAKNIQYF.

V is TRBV5-1 and J is TRBJ2-3; 12 bases map to TRBD1. Germline V gene lookup returns CDR1 SGHRS and CDR2 YFSETQ. The CDR3 is 15 amino acids. V lost 3 bases and J lost 5; bases outside the gene matches: 4. CDR3 in DNA: TGCGCCAGCAGCTCGGGACAGGGGGCGAAAGATACGCAGTATTTT. Translated: CASSSGQGAKDTQYF.

Concerning this clone: A read error may account for a junction end that differs from germline. The rearrangement links TRBV7-7 to TRBJ2-1; TRBD1 agrees at 8 bases. The germline gives CDR1 SSHAT, CDR2 FNYEAQ (reference sequence). CDR3 size: 16 residues. The CDR3, as DNA: TGTGCTAGCAGCCCGACAGGGGCGGGGCTCTACAATGAGCAGTTCTTC. Residues: CASSPTGAGLYNEQFF. The full variable domain, its missing parts supplied by reference TRBV7-7 and TRBJ2-1, is GAGVSQSPRYKVTKRGQDVTLRCDPISSHATLYWYQQALGQGPEFLTYFNYEAQPDKSGLPSDRFSAERPEGSISTLTIQRTEQRDSAMYRCASSPTGAGLYNEQFFGPGTRLTVL.